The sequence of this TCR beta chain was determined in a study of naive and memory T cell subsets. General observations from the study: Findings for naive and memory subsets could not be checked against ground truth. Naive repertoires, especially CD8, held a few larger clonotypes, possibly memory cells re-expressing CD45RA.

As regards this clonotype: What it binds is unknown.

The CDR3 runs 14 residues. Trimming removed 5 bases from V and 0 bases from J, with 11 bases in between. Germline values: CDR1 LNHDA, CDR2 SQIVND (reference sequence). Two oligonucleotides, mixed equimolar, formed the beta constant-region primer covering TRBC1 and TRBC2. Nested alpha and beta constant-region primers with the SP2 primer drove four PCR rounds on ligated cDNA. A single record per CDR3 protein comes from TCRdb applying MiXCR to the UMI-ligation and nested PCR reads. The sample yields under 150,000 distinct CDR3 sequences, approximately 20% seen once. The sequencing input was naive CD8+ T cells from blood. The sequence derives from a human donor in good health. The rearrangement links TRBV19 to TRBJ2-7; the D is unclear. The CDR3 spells CASSLSSSSYEQYF. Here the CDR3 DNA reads TGTGCCAGTAGTTTGAGCTCCAGCTCCTACGAGCAGTACTTC.